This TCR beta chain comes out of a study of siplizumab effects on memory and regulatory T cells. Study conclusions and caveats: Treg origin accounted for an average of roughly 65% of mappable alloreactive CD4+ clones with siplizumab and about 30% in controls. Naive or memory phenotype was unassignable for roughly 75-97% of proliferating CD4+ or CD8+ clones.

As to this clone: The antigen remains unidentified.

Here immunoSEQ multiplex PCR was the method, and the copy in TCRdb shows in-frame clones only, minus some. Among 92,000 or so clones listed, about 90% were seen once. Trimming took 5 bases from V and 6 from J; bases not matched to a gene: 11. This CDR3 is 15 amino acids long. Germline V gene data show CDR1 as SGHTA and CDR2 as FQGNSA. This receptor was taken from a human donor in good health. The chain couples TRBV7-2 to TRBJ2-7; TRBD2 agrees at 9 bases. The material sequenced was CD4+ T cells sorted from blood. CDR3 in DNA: TGTGCCAGCAGCCCCCCCGGAGGCGGGGGGGGCGAGCAGTACTTC. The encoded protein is CASSPPGGGGGEQYF.